This T cell receptor (beta chain) was observed in a study of regulatory T cells in long-lasting Graves disease. V dropped 4 bases and J dropped 3 bases, with 13 bases sitting between them. The CDR3 extends over 14 amino acids. Looked up from germline, CDR1 is LNHDA and CDR2 is SQIVND (reference sequence). In building TCR beta libraries, iRepertoire HTBI primers were used together with Arm-PCR of CDR3 regions. TCRdb redid the calling of the multiplex PCR reads with MiXCR, one entry per CDR3 protein. The repertoire consists of roughly 400,000 distinct CDR3 sequences, with 20% to 25% occurring once and the leading ten covering roughly 13%. Of note for this clonotype: Antigen: not known.

The time point here: persistent/refractory GD, antithyroid drugs over 5 years with positive TRAb. Scientists built the TCR library using RNA that was extracted from PBMCs. Study-level findings and limits: Persistent patients shared more public clonotypes (approximately 2,500) than new patients (roughly 970). Persistent disease showed a preference for TRBV28, TRBJ1-2 and TRBJ2-5.

Sequenced here: peripheral blood mononuclear cells (PBMCs), sampled when the disease was refractory, from a patient treated with antithyroid drugs. The clonotype comes from a female donor with Graves disease. The rearrangement uses TRBV19 and TRBJ2-7; D unclear. CDR3 sequence: CASSTASSSYEQYF. CDR3 nucleotide sequence: TGTGCCAGTAGTACCGCCTCCTCGAGCTACGAGCAGTACTTC.